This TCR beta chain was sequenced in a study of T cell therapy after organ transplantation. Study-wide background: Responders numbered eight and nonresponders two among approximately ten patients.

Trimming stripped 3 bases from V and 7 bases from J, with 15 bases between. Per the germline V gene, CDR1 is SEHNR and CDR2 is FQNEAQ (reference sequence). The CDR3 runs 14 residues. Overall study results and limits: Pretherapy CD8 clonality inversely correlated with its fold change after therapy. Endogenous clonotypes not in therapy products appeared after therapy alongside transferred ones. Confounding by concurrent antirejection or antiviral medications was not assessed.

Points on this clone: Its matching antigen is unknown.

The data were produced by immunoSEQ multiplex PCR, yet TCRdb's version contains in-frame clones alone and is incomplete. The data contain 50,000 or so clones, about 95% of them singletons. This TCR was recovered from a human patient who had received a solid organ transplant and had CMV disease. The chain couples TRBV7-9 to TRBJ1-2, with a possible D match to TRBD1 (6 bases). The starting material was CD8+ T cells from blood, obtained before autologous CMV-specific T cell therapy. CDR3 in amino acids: CASSFGDTAPGYTF. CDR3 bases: TGTGCCAGCAGCTTCGGGGACACCGCCCCTGGCTACACCTTC. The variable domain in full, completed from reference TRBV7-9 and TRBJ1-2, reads DTGVSQNPRHKITKRGQNVTFRCDPISEHNRLYWYRQTLGQGPEFLTYFQNEAQLEKSRLLSDRFSAERPKGSFSTLEIQRTEQGDSAMYLCASSFGDTAPGYTFGSGTRLTVV.